A selection of T cell receptor beta chains follows, all from one sample in a study of T-cell reconstitution after alpha-beta-depleted transplantation in children. TCRdb passed the PCR reads through MiXCR, listing each CDR3 protein once. The profile shows roughly 670,000 distinct CDR3 sequences, about an eighth of them singletons. The sample consisted of PBMCs, taken before TCRalphabeta/CD19-depleted stem cell transplant. These receptors all stem from a girl aged 2 to 9 with congenital amegakaryocytic thrombocytopenia, due to receive a stem cell transplant. Each CDR3 is given with its conserved first and last residue. A D gene is named only where the DNA matches it firmly. Clone size is stated in some rows and not others, as once, few, many or a class when expanded.

v_gene	j_gene	d_gene	abundance	CDR3aa	CDR3nt
TRBV5-5	TRBJ2-3	-	many	CASSFGYRRLAVPDTQYF	TGTGCCAGCAGCTTCGGGTATAGGCGTCTAGCAGTTCCAGATACGCAGTATTTT
TRBV5-1	TRBJ1-6	-	many	CASSAGTRNSPLHF	TGCGCCAGCAGCGCCGGGACTCGAAATTCACCCCTCCACTTT
TRBV20-1	TRBJ1-5	-	-	CSARDAGPTGSNQPQHF	TGCAGTGCTAGAGACGCGGGGCCGACGGGCAGCAATCAGCCCCAGCATTTT
TRBV29-1	TRBJ2-3	-	many	CSAGTGLDTDTQYF	TGCAGCGCCGGGACTGGATTAGACACAGATACGCAGTATTTT
TRBV3-1	TRBJ2-1	TRBD1	few	CASSQDPGQSTYNEQFF	TGTGCCAGCAGCCAAGACCCGGGACAGTCTACCTACAATGAGCAGTTCTTC
TRBV27	TRBJ2-3	-	few	CASKPWGDATSSTDTQYF	TGTGCCAGCAAACCCTGGGGGGATGCGACATCTAGCACAGATACGCAGTATTTT
TRBV10-3	TRBJ2-1	TRBD2	-	CAISESGSGSGGYNEQFF	TGTGCCATCAGTGAGTCCGGCAGCGGGAGTGGGGGATACAATGAGCAGTTCTTC
TRBV12-3/TRBV12-4	TRBJ2-1	TRBD1	-	CASSLRTGGSYEQFF	TGTGCCAGCAGTTTACGGACAGGGGGTAGTTATGAGCAGTTCTTC
TRBV19	TRBJ2-3	-	-	CASSIVGQPTDTQYF	TGTGCCAGTAGTATAGTCGGACAACCCACAGATACGCAGTATTTT
TRBV5-5	TRBJ2-1	-	-	CAGPPLGSSYNEQFF	TGTGCCGGACCCCCCTTGGGGAGCTCCTACAATGAGCAGTTCTTC
TRBV29-1	TRBJ1-1	TRBD1	many	CSVGDSLNTEAFF	TGCAGCGTTGGGGACAGCTTAAACACTGAAGCTTTCTTT
TRBV7-2	TRBJ2-2	TRBD2	many	CASSLALAGVMKGELFF	TGTGCCAGCAGCTTAGCCCTAGCGGGAGTGATGAAGGGGGAGCTGTTTTTT
TRBV20-1	TRBJ2-1	-	many	CSAHRVSLGEQFF	TGCAGTGCCCACCGGGTCTCACTGGGTGAGCAGTTCTTC
TRBV3-1	TRBJ2-1	TRBD2	-	CASSQTSGFNEQFF	TGTGCCAGCAGCCAGACTAGCGGTTTCAACGAGCAGTTCTTC
TRBV5-1	TRBJ2-5	TRBD1	-	CASSLVDRHQETQYF	TGCGCCAGCAGCTTGGTGGACAGGCACCAAGAGACCCAGTACTTC
TRBV27	TRBJ2-7	TRBD2	-	CASSFRLAGDEQYF	TGTGCCAGCAGTTTCAGACTAGCGGGAGACGAGCAGTACTTC